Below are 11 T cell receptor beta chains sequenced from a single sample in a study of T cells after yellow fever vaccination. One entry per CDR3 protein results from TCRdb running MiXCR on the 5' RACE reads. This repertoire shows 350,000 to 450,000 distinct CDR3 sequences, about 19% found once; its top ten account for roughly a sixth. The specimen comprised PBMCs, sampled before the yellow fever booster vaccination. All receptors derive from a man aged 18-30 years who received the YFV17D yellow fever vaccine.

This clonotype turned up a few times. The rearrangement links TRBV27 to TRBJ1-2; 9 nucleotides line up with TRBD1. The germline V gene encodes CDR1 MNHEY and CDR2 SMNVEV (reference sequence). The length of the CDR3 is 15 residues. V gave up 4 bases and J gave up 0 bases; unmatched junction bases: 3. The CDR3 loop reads CASSSDRGANYGYTF. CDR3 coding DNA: TGTGCCAGCAGTTCAGACAGGGGGGCTAACTATGGCTACACCTTC.

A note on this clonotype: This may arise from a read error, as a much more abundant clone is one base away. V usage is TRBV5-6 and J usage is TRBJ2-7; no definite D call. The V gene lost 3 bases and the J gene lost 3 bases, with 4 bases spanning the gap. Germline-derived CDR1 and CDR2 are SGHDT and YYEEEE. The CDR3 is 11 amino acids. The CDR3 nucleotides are TGTGCCAGCAGCTCGCACTACGAGCAGTACTTC. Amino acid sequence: CASSSHYEQYF.

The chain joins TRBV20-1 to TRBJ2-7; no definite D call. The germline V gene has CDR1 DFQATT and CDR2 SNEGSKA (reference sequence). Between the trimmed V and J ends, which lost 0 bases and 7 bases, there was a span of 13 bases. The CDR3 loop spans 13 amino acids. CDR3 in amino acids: CSARDSSVDEQYV. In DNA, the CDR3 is TGCAGTGCTAGAGATTCCAGCGTGGATGAGCAGTACGTC.

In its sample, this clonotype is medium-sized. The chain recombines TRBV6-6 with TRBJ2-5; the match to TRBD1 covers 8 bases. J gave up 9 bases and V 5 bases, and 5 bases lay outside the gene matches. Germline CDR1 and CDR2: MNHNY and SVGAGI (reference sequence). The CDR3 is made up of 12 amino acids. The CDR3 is CASSAGGGSQYF. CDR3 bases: TGTGCCAGCAGTGCAGGGGGCGGGTCCCAGTACTTC.

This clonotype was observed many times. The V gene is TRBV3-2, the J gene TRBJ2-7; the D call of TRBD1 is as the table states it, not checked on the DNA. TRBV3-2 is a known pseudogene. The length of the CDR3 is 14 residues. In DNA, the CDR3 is TGTGCCAGCAGCCAAGAGACAGGGGGCTACGAGCAGTACGTC. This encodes CASSQETGGYEQYV.

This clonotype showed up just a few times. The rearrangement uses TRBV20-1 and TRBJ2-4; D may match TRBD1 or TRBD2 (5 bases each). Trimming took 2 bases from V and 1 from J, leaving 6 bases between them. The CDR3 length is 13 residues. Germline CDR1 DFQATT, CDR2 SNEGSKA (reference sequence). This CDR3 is CSARWGAKNIQYF. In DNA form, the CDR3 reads TGCAGTGCTAGATGGGGGGCCAAAAACATTCAGTACTTC.

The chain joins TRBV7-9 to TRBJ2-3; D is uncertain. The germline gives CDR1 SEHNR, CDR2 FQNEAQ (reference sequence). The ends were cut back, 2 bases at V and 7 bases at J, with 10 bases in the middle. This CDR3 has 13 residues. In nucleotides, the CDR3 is TGTGCCAGCAGCTTATCTTCATCCCATACGCAGTATTTT. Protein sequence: CASSLSSSHTQYF. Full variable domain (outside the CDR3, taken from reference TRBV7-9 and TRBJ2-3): DTGVSQNPRHKITKRGQNVTFRCDPISEHNRLYWYRQTLGQGPEFLTYFQNEAQLEKSRLLSDRFSAERPKGSFSTLEIQRTEQGDSAMYLCASSLSSSHTQYFGPGTRLTVL.

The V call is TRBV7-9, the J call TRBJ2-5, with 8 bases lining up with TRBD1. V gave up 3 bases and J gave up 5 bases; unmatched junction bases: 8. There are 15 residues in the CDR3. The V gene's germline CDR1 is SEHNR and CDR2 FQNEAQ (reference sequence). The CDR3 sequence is CASSLRRGPRETQYF. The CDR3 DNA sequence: TGTGCCAGCAGCTTGCGCAGGGGGCCTCGGGAGACCCAGTACTTC.

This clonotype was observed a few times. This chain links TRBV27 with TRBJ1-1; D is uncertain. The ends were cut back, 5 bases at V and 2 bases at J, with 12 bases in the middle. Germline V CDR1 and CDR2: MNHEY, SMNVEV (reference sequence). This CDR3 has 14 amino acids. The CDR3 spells CASSGRQSNTEAFF. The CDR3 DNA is TGTGCCAGCAGTGGCCGTCAGAGTAACACTGAAGCTTTCTTT.

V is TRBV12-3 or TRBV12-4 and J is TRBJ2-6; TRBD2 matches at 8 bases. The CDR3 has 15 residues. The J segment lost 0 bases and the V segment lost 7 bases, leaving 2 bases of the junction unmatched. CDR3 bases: TGTGCCAGCACCGGGGGGGACTCTGGGGCCAACGTCCTGACTTTC. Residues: CASTGGDSGANVLTF.

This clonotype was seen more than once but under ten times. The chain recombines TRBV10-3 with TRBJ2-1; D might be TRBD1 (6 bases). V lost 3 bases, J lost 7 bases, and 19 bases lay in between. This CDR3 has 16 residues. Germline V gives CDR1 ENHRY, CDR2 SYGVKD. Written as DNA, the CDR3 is TGTGCCATCAGTGACTGGACAGTCGGGATGGAAAATGAGCAGTTCTTC. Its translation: CAISDWTVGMENEQFF.